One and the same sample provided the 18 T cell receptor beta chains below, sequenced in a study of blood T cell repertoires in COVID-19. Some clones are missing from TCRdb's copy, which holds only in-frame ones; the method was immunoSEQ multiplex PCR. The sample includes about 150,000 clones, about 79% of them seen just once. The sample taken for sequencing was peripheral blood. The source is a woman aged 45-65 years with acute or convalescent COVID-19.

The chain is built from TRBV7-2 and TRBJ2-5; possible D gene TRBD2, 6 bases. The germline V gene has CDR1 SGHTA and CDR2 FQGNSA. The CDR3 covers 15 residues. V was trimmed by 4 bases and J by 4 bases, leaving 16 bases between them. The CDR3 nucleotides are TGTGCCAGCAGCTGGAGTCCGGGACTTCCAGAGACCCAGTACTTC. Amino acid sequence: CASSWSPGLPETQYF.

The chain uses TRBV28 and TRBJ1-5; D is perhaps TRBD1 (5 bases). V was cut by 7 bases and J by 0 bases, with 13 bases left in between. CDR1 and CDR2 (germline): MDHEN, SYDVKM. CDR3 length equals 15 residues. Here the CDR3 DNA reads TGTGCCAGCAATTGGGGGGGAAGTAGCAATCAGCCCCAGCATTTT. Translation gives CASNWGGSSNQPQHF.

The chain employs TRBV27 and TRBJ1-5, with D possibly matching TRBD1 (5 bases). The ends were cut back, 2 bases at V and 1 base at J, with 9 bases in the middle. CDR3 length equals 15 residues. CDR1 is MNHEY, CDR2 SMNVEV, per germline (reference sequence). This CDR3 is CASSLQGMSNQPQHF. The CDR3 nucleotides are TGTGCCAGCAGTTTACAGGGCATGAGCAATCAGCCCCAGCATTTT.

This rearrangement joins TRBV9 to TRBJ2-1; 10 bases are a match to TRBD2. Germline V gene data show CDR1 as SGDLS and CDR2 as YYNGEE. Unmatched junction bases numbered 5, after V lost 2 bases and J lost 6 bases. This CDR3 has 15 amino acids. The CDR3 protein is CASSVYSGRRNEQFF. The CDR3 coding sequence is TGTGCCAGCAGCGTTTATAGCGGGAGGCGCAATGAGCAGTTCTTC.

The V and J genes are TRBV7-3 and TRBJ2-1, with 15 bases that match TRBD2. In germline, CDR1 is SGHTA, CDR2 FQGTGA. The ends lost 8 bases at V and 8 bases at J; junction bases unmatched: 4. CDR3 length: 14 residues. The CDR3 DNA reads TGTGCCAGCCGCGGACTAGCGGGAGGGGATGAGCAGTTCTTC. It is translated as CASRGLAGGDEQFF.

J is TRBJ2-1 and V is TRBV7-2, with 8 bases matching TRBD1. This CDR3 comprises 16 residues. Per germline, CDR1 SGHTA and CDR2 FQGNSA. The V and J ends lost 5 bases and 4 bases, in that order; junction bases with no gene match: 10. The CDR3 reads CASSLVGTGNYNEQFF. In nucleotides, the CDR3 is TGTGCCAGCAGCCTGGTTGGGACAGGAAATTACAATGAGCAGTTCTTC.

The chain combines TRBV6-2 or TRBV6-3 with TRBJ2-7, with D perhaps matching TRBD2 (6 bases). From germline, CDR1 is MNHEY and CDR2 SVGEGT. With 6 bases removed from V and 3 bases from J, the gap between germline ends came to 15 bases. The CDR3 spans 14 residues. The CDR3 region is CASSTTRGNYEQYF. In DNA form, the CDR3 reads TGTGCCAGCAGCACCACCCGGGGGAACTACGAGCAGTACTTC.

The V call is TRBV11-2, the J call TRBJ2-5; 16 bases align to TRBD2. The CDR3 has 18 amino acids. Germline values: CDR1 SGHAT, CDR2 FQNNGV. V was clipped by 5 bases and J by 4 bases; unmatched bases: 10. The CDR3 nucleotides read TGTGCCAGCAGCCCGGGGACTAGCGGGGGGGCAGCGGGAGAGACCCAGTACTTC. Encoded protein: CASSPGTSGGAAGETQYF.

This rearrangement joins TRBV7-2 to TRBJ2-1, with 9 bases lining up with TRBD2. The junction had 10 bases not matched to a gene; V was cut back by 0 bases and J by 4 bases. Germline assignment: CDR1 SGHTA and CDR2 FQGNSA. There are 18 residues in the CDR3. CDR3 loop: CASSLALAGTGVYNEQFF. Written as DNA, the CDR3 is TGTGCCAGCAGCTTAGCTCTAGCGGGGACGGGCGTTTACAATGAGCAGTTCTTC. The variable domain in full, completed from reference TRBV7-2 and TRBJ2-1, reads GAGVSQSPSNKVTEKGKDVELRCDPISGHTALYWYRQSLGQGLEFLIYFQGNSAPDKSGLPSDRFSAERTGGSVSTLTIQRTQQEDSAVYLCASSLALAGTGVYNEQFFGPGTRLTVL.

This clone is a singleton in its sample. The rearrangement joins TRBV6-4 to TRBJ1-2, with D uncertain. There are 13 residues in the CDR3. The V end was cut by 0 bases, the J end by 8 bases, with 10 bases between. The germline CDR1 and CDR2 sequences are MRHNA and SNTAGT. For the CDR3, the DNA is TGTGCCAGCAGTGACTCGCCCGGGTACGGCTACACCTTC. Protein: CASSDSPGYGYTF.

In nucleotides, the CDR3 is TGTGCCAGCAGCCAAGCTAGCGGGTCCTCCTACGAGCAGTACTTC. Its protein product is CASSQASGSSYEQYF. The J gene is TRBJ2-7, the V gene TRBV4-2; TRBD2 matches at 8 bases. CDR1 and CDR2 (germline): LGHNA, YNFKEQ. The trim removed 1 base at V and 0 bases at J, leaving 2 bases unmatched. The CDR3 runs to 15 residues.

The CDR3 DNA sequence: TGTGCCAGCTCACCATGGGGCGCGGATGAAAAACTGTTTTTT. As protein: CASSPWGADEKLFF. The rearrangement uses TRBV18 and TRBJ1-4; D possibly corresponds to TRBD1 (5 bases). The CDR3 contains 14 residues. Germline V gives CDR1 KGHSH, CDR2 LQKENI. V dropped 2 bases and J dropped 6 bases, with 10 bases sitting between them.

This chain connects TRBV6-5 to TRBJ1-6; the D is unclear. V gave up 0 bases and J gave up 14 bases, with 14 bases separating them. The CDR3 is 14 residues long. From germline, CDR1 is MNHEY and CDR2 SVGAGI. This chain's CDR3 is CASSYSAAGSALHF. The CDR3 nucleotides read TGTGCCAGCAGTTACTCAGCTGCGGGCTCAGCCCTCCACTTT.

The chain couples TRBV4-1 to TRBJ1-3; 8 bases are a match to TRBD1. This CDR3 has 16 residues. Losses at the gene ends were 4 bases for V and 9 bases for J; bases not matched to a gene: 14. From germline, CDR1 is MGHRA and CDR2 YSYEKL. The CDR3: CASSLAGTGPGGTIYF. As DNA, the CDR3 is TGCGCCAGCAGCCTGGCCGGGACAGGCCCTGGGGGCACCATATATTTT.

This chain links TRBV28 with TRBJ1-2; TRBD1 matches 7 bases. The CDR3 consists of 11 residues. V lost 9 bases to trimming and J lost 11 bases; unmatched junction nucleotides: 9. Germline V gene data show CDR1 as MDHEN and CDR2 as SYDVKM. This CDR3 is CASYRDRGYTF. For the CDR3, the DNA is TGTGCCAGTTACCGGGACAGAGGTTACACCTTC.

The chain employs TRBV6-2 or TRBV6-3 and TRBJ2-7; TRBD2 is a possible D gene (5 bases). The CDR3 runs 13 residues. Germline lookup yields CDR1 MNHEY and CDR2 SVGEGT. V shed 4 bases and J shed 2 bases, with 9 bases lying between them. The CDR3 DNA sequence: TGTGCCAGCAGTTTGACGGGGACCTACGAGCAGTACTTC. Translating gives CASSLTGTYEQYF.

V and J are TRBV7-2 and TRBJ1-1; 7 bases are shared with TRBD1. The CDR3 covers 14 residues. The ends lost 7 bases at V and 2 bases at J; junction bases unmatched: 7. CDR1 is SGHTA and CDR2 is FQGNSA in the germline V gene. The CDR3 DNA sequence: TGTGCCAGCACCCCGGACAGGAGAAACACTGAAGCTTTCTTT. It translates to CASTPDRRNTEAFF. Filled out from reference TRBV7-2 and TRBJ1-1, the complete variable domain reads GAGVSQSPSNKVTEKGKDVELRCDPISGHTALYWYRQSLGQGLEFLIYFQGNSAPDKSGLPSDRFSAERTGGSVSTLTIQRTQQEDSAVYLCASTPDRRNTEAFFGQGTRLTVV.

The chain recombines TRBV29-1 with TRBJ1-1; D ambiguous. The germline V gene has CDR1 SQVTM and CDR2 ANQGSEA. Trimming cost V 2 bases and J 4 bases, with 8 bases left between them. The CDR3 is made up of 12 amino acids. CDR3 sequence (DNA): TGCAGCGTTGAAACAAGCGGCACTGAAGCTTTCTTT. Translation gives CSVETSGTEAFF.